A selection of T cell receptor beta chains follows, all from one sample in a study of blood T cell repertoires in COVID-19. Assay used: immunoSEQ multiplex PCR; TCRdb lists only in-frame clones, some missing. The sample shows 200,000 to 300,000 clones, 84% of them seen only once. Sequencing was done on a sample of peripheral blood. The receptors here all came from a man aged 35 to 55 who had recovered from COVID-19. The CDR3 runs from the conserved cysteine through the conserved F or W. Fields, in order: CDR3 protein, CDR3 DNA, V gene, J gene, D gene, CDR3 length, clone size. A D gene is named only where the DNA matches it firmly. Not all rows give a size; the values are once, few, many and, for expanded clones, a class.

CDR3: CASSRGGGADGYTF
DNA: TGCGCCAGCAGCCGCGGAGGGGGCGCCGATGGCTACACCTTC
V: TRBV5-1
J: TRBJ1-2
D: TRBD1
length: 14
size: NA

CDR3: CASSSNWGSGLNNEQFF
DNA: TGTGCCAGCAGTTCGAACTGGGGCAGTGGGCTAAACAATGAGCAGTTCTTC
V: TRBV27
J: TRBJ2-1
D: NA
length: 17
size: NA

CDR3: CASSLAGAGYEQYF
DNA: TGTGCCAGCAGTTTAGCGGGGGCGGGCTACGAGCAGTACTTC
V: TRBV27
J: TRBJ2-7
D: NA
length: 14
size: NA

CDR3: CASSGLVVADTQYF
DNA: TGTGCCAGCAGTGGCCTAGTGGTGGCAGATACGCAGTATTTT
V: TRBV25-1
J: TRBJ2-3
D: NA
length: 14
size: once

CDR3: CASSQRAGGLTDTQYF
DNA: TGCGCCAGCAGCCAAAGGGCGGGAGGCCTCACAGATACGCAGTATTTT
V: TRBV4-1
J: TRBJ2-3
D: TRBD2
length: 16
size: NA

CDR3: CASSLLGTAGPQHF
DNA: TGTGCCAGCAGCTTGCTTGGGACAGCCGGACCCCAGCATTTT
V: TRBV11-2
J: TRBJ1-5
D: TRBD1
length: 14
size: NA

CDR3: CASSPGGPYGYTF
DNA: TGTGCCAGCAGCCCAGGAGGGCCCTATGGCTACACCTTC
V: TRBV7-9
J: TRBJ1-2
D: NA
length: 13
size: NA

CDR3: CASSLGTGSGYTF
DNA: TGTGCCAGCAGCTTAGGAACAGGGTCTGGCTACACCTTC
V: TRBV7-8
J: TRBJ1-2
D: NA
length: 13
size: NA

CDR3: CASSYGRGFRELFF
DNA: TGTGCCAGCAGTTACGGGAGAGGGTTCCGGGAGCTGTTTTTT
V: TRBV6-2/TRBV6-3
J: TRBJ2-2
D: NA
length: 14
size: NA

CDR3: CASRGTGDSTDTQYF
DNA: TGTGCCAGCAGGGGGACAGGCGATAGCACAGATACGCAGTATTTT
V: TRBV6-5
J: TRBJ2-3
D: TRBD1
length: 15
size: once

CDR3: CASSSLNAGAYGYTF
DNA: TGTGCCAGCAGCTCCTTGAACGCAGGGGCCTATGGCTACACCTTC
V: TRBV7-2
J: TRBJ1-2
D: NA
length: 15
size: few

CDR3: CASSPQLAPQETQYF
DNA: TGTGCCAGCAGTCCCCAGCTAGCCCCCCAAGAGACCCAGTACTTC
V: TRBV2
J: TRBJ2-5
D: NA
length: 15
size: NA

CDR3: CASSSGGGGYTF
DNA: TGTGCCAGCAGCTCAGGGGGTGGTGGCTACACCTTC
V: TRBV27
J: TRBJ1-2
D: TRBD1
length: 12
size: once

CDR3: CSALGRDNYGYTF
DNA: TGCAGCGCCCTGGGGCGGGATAACTATGGCTACACCTTC
V: TRBV29-1
J: TRBJ1-2
D: NA
length: 13
size: NA

CDR3: CAWRTGTPNVLTF
DNA: TGTGCCTGGAGGACAGGCACTCCCAACGTCCTGACTTTC
V: TRBV30
J: TRBJ2-6
D: NA
length: 13
size: NA

CDR3: CATSGRDSQETQYF
DNA: TGTGCCACCAGCGGACGGGACTCACAAGAGACCCAGTACTTC
V: TRBV15
J: TRBJ2-5
D: NA
length: 14
size: NA

CDR3: CASSQESGGIYGYTF
DNA: TGCGCCAGCAGCCAGGAATCAGGGGGCATCTATGGCTACACCTTC
V: TRBV4-3
J: TRBJ1-2
D: TRBD1
length: 15
size: NA

CDR3: CASTNSGTDTQYF
DNA: TGTGCCAGCACCAATAGCGGGACAGATACGCAGTATTTT
V: TRBV12-3/TRBV12-4
J: TRBJ2-3
D: TRBD2
length: 13
size: NA

CDR3: CASRIDSYNEQFF
DNA: TGTGCCAGCCGCATAGACTCCTACAATGAGCAGTTCTTC
V: TRBV27
J: TRBJ2-1
D: NA
length: 13
size: NA

CDR3: CACTPEGYGYTF
DNA: TGTGCCTGTACCCCGGAGGGCTATGGCTACACCTTC
V: TRBV30
J: TRBJ1-2
D: NA
length: 12
size: NA

CDR3: CASSQSGYSYGYTF
DNA: TGCGCCAGCAGCCAGTCGGGTTATAGCTATGGCTACACCTTC
V: TRBV5-1
J: TRBJ1-2
D: NA
length: 14
size: NA

CDR3: CAWSEGSSTDTQYF
DNA: TGTGCCTGGAGTGAAGGGAGTTCCACAGATACGCAGTATTTT
V: TRBV30
J: TRBJ2-3
D: NA
length: 14
size: NA

CDR3: CSVEGLENYNEQFF
DNA: TGCAGCGTTGAAGGACTAGAGAACTACAATGAGCAGTTCTTC
V: TRBV29-1
J: TRBJ2-1
D: NA
length: 14
size: NA

CDR3: CASSYSPSGMNTEAFF
DNA: TGTGCCAGCAGTTACTCTCCCTCCGGGATGAACACTGAAGCTTTCTTT
V: TRBV6-5
J: TRBJ1-1
D: NA
length: 16
size: NA

CDR3: CASSQARGGESSYEQYF
DNA: TGCGCCAGCAGCCAAGCCCGGGGAGGGGAGAGCTCCTACGAGCAGTACTTC
V: TRBV4-3
J: TRBJ2-7
D: TRBD2
length: 17
size: NA

CDR3: CASSSGGAGGTEAFF
DNA: TGTGCCAGCAGCTCCGGAGGGGCGGGGGGCACTGAAGCTTTCTTT
V: TRBV11-3
J: TRBJ1-1
D: NA
length: 15
size: NA

CDR3: CASSFLARGLKDTEAFF
DNA: TGTGCCAGCAGTTTCTTAGCGCGTGGGCTTAAGGACACTGAAGCTTTCTTT
V: TRBV27
J: TRBJ1-1
D: NA
length: 17
size: NA

CDR3: CASSLATGYQETQYF
DNA: TGTGCCAGCAGCTTAGCGACTGGTTACCAAGAGACCCAGTACTTC
V: TRBV11-3
J: TRBJ2-5
D: NA
length: 15
size: NA

CDR3: CASSPPRGLNYGYTF
DNA: TGTGCCAGCTCACCCCCCCGAGGGCTCAACTATGGCTACACCTTC
V: TRBV18
J: TRBJ1-2
D: NA
length: 15
size: NA

CDR3: CAWSDFMGLKNSYEQYF
DNA: TGTGCCTGGAGCGATTTCATGGGACTAAAGAACTCCTACGAGCAGTACTTC
V: TRBV30
J: TRBJ2-7
D: TRBD2
length: 17
size: NA

CDR3: CASSSPPGQGSGNQPQHF
DNA: TGTGCCAGTAGTTCCCCCCCGGGACAGGGATCCGGCAATCAGCCCCAGCATTTT
V: TRBV19
J: TRBJ1-5
D: TRBD1
length: 18
size: NA

CDR3: CASSARDKGDTQYF
DNA: TGTGCCAGCAGCGCAAGGGACAAGGGCGATACGCAGTATTTT
V: TRBV9
J: TRBJ2-3
D: NA
length: 14
size: NA

CDR3: CASSIGATSIHNEQFF
DNA: TGTGCCAGTAGTATAGGGGCCACTAGCATCCACAATGAGCAGTTCTTC
V: TRBV19
J: TRBJ2-1
D: NA
length: 16
size: NA

CDR3: CASSEVRDRGLGYTF
DNA: TGTGCCAGCTCGGAGGTTCGGGACAGGGGTTTAGGCTACACCTTC
V: TRBV18
J: TRBJ1-2
D: TRBD1
length: 15
size: NA

CDR3: CASSPRGGQSYNEQFF
DNA: TGTGCCAGCAGTCCTCGGGGGGGTCAATCCTACAATGAGCAGTTCTTC
V: TRBV6-6
J: TRBJ2-1
D: TRBD2
length: 16
size: few

CDR3: CASFSGGVLGNEQYF
DNA: TGTGCCAGCTTTTCCGGAGGGGTCCTCGGGAACGAGCAGTACTTC
V: TRBV5-5
J: TRBJ2-7
D: NA
length: 15
size: NA

CDR3: CASSKEGQGASGDTGELFF
DNA: TGTGCCAGCAGCAAAGAGGGACAGGGGGCGAGCGGAGACACCGGGGAGCTGTTTTTT
V: TRBV21-1
J: TRBJ2-2
D: NA
length: 19
size: NA

CDR3: CASSLDREYGYTF
DNA: TGTGCCAGCAGCTTGGACAGGGAGTATGGCTACACCTTC
V: TRBV5-4
J: TRBJ1-2
D: NA
length: 13
size: NA

CDR3: CASSVAGGFSYNEQFF
DNA: TGTGCCAGCAGCGTGGCGGGGGGCTTCTCCTACAATGAGCAGTTCTTC
V: TRBV9
J: TRBJ2-1
D: TRBD2
length: 16
size: once

CDR3: CASSQDGNRLNEQFF
DNA: TGCGCCAGCAGCCAAGATGGGAACAGGTTGAATGAGCAGTTCTTC
V: TRBV4-3
J: TRBJ2-1
D: NA
length: 15
size: NA

CDR3: CASTLRGPKREAFF
DNA: TGTGCCAGTACCCTGCGGGGTCCGAAGAGGGAAGCTTTCTTT
V: TRBV19
J: TRBJ1-1
D: NA
length: 14
size: NA

CDR3: CASSLWDRQGAAFF
DNA: TGTGCCAGCAGCTTATGGGATCGACAGGGAGCAGCTTTCTTT
V: TRBV7-9
J: TRBJ1-1
D: TRBD1
length: 14
size: few

CDR3: CASRTGLCEQYF
DNA: TGTGCCAGTAGGACAGGGTTGTGTGAGCAGTACTTC
V: TRBV19
J: TRBJ2-7
D: TRBD1
length: 12
size: NA

CDR3: CASSLKAGEETQYF
DNA: TGTGCCAGCAGTTTAAAAGCGGGAGAGGAGACCCAGTACTTC
V: TRBV27
J: TRBJ2-5
D: TRBD2
length: 14
size: NA

CDR3: CASSQGTASTDTQYF
DNA: TGCGCCAGCAGCCAAGGGACAGCGAGCACAGATACGCAGTATTTT
V: TRBV4-3
J: TRBJ2-3
D: NA
length: 15
size: NA

CDR3: CAISEQGQESYGYTF
DNA: TGTGCCATCAGTGAGCAGGGACAGGAAAGCTATGGCTACACCTTC
V: TRBV10-3
J: TRBJ1-2
D: TRBD1
length: 15
size: NA

CDR3: CASSAGQIGNQPQHF
DNA: TGTGCCAGCAGCGCGGGACAGATAGGGAATCAGCCCCAGCATTTT
V: TRBV9
J: TRBJ1-5
D: TRBD1
length: 15
size: NA

CDR3: CASTPIPGSNQPQHF
DNA: TGTGCCAGTACCCCCATTCCGGGGAGCAATCAGCCCCAGCATTTT
V: TRBV19
J: TRBJ1-5
D: NA
length: 15
size: NA